The clone carrying this T cell receptor (beta chain) appeared a few times. This sample was included in a study of response to subunit inactivated influenza vaccine. The CDR3 sequence is 15 residues long. Germline lookup yields CDR1 SQVTM and CDR2 ANQGSEA. V was trimmed by 2 bases and J by 8 bases, leaving 20 bases between them. TCRdb re-analysed the RT-PCR reads in MiXCR, keeping a single row per CDR3 protein. The data hold around 710,000 distinct CDR3 sequences, with roughly 14% observed a single time. The chain employs TRBV29-1 and TRBJ2-3; D may be TRBD1 or TRBD2 (6 bases each). The sequences come from PBMCs from blood, collected approximately 15 days before vaccination. This TCR came from a man aged 50 to 60 who received an inactivated influenza vaccine. The CDR3 reads CSVESSVLTRGTQYF. DNA for the CDR3: TGCAGCGTTGAATCTAGCGTACTGACCAGGGGTACGCAGTATTTT.